These 15 T cell receptor beta chains were sequenced from one sample in a study of blood T cell repertoires in COVID-19. Libraries were prepared by immunoSEQ multiplex PCR; TCRdb keeps only in-frame clonotypes and omits some of them. This table has 180,000 or so clones, approximately 88% appearing once. The sequenced sample consisted of PBMCs or T cells enriched from blood (not recorded which). These TCRs come from a woman in her fifties or sixties who had recovered from COVID-19.

This chain links TRBV19 with TRBJ1-5; 9 bases map to TRBD1. Per germline, CDR1 LNHDA and CDR2 SQIVND (reference sequence). This CDR3 has 15 amino acids. V shed 5 bases and J 6 bases; nucleotides not matched to a gene: 8. The CDR3 region has the DNA TGTGCCAGTAGTCTACAATCGACAGGGGGTCAGCCCCAGCATTTT. Encoded protein: CASSLQSTGGQPQHF.

The chain joins TRBV2 to TRBJ1-1; tentatively, D is TRBD1 (5 bases). This CDR3 spans 11 amino acids. Germline V gene data show CDR1 as SNHLY and CDR2 as FYNNEI. Trimming cost V 6 bases and J 14 bases, with 16 bases left between them. CDR3 residues: CASSAGVGGFF. The CDR3 nucleotides read TGTGCCAGCAGCGCCGGGGTCGGGGGGTTCTTT.

V usage is TRBV4-1 and J usage is TRBJ1-1; D gene ambiguous. Germline V gives CDR1 MGHRA, CDR2 YSYEKL. V gave up 1 base and J gave up 0 bases, with 3 bases separating them. The CDR3 spans 13 residues. The CDR3 DNA reads TGCGCCAGCAGCCAAGGTATGAACACTGAAGCTTTCTTT. Amino acid sequence: CASSQGMNTEAFF.

This chain joins TRBV15 and TRBJ2-3; D is perhaps TRBD2 (6 bases). This CDR3 is 15 amino acids long. The germline V gene has CDR1 LNHNV and CDR2 YYDKDF (reference sequence). V was trimmed by 3 bases and J by 3 bases, leaving 13 bases between them. The CDR3 here is CATSRPGTGTDTQYF. DNA of the CDR3: TGTGCCACCAGCAGGCCGGGGACTGGTACAGATACGCAGTATTTT.

This chain connects TRBV7-2 to TRBJ2-6, with 7 positions matching TRBD2. Germline V lookup: CDR1 SGHTA, CDR2 FQGNSA. With V trimmed by 5 bases and J by 3 bases, 4 bases remained unmatched. The CDR3 covers 15 residues. As DNA, the CDR3 is TGTGCCAGCAGCAGCCGCGGGGGTGGGGCCAACGTCCTGACTTTC. Translated: CASSSRGGGANVLTF. The full variable domain, with the rest looked up from reference TRBV7-2 and TRBJ2-6, is GAGVSQSPSNKVTEKGKDVELRCDPISGHTALYWYRQSLGQGLEFLIYFQGNSAPDKSGLPSDRFSAERTGGSVSTLTIQRTQQEDSAVYLCASSSRGGGANVLTFGAGSRLTVL.

V usage is TRBV10-3 and J usage is TRBJ2-3; 9 bases line up with TRBD2. Germline CDR1 reads ENHRY; CDR2 reads SYGVKD. Trimming took 7 bases from V and 0 from J; bases not matched to a gene: 5. This CDR3 comprises 15 residues. CDR3 in DNA: TGTGCCATCAAGCGGGGGGATACTAGCACAGATACGCAGTATTTT. As protein: CAIKRGDTSTDTQYF.

The CDR3 sequence: CASSLVTGQETQYF. The CDR3 nucleotides read TGTGCCAGCAGCCTAGTTACGGGGCAAGAGACCCAGTACTTC. The genes are TRBV3-1 (or the pseudogene TRBV3-2) and TRBJ2-5; D perhaps matches TRBD2 (5 bases). Germline CDR1 LGHDT, CDR2 YNNKEL (reference sequence). Between the trimmed V and J ends, which lost 4 bases and 2 bases, there was a span of 11 bases. CDR3 size: 14 residues.

V gene TRBV19 combines with J gene TRBJ2-2; 7 bases align to TRBD2. CDR1 is LNHDA and CDR2 is SQIVND in the germline V gene (reference sequence). This CDR3 spans 16 amino acids. Trimming removed 3 bases from V and 0 bases from J; junction bases left unmatched: 4. This chain's CDR3 is CASSINGGSNTGELFF. The CDR3 nucleotides read TGTGCCAGTAGTATTAACGGGGGGTCGAACACCGGGGAGCTGTTTTTT.

The chain recombines TRBV18 with TRBJ2-5; 14 bases agree with TRBD2. Per the germline V gene, CDR1 is KGHSH and CDR2 is LQKENI. With 0 bases clipped from V and 7 bases from J, the junction kept 4 bases outside the gene matches. This CDR3 spans 16 amino acids. The chain's CDR3 is CASSPPGLAGDGTQYF. The DNA of the CDR3 is TGTGCCAGCTCACCACCGGGACTAGCGGGGGATGGGACCCAGTACTTC.

This chain links TRBV28 with TRBJ2-3, with D possibly TRBD2 on 5 matching bases. Between the trimmed V and J ends, which lost 1 base and 8 bases, there was a span of 13 bases. The CDR3 has 14 amino acids. Looked up from germline, CDR1 is MDHEN and CDR2 is SYDVKM. The CDR3 region has the DNA TGTGCCAGCAGTTTATCAAGGAAGGGAGCTACGCAGTATTTT. It translates to CASSLSRKGATQYF.

About this clone: Other DNA variants within this sample encode the same CDR3. V gene TRBV5-1 combines with J gene TRBJ2-1; 7 bases are a match to TRBD1. The junction had 0 bases not matched to a gene; V was cut back by 0 bases and J by 3 bases. Germline assignment: CDR1 SGHRS and CDR2 YFSETQ. The length of the CDR3 is 14 residues. CDR3 sequence: CASSLGTGYNEQFF. Here the CDR3 DNA reads TGCGCCAGCAGCTTGGGGACAGGCTACAATGAGCAGTTCTTC.

This clone was counted between two and nine times. V gene TRBV2 combines with J gene TRBJ2-2, with D unclear. Trimming removed 1 base at V and 4 bases at J, with 7 bases between. CDR1 is SNHLY and CDR2 is FYNNEI in the germline V gene. This CDR3 is built from 14 residues. In nucleotides, the CDR3 is TGTGCCAGCAGTGAAGACAGTTTCACCGGGGAGCTGTTTTTT. This codes for CASSEDSFTGELFF.

CDR3 in amino acids: CASSIGTVLNSPLHF. The CDR3 nucleotides are TGTGCCAGTAGTATCGGGACAGTCCTAAATTCACCCCTCCACTTT. V and J are TRBV19 and TRBJ1-6; TRBD1 matches at 7 bases. Losses at the gene ends were 3 bases for V and 7 bases for J; bases not matched to a gene: 6. Germline CDR1 reads LNHDA; CDR2 reads SQIVND (reference sequence). The CDR3 extends over 15 amino acids.

The chain recombines TRBV5-1 with TRBJ1-6; 12 bases align to TRBD1. This CDR3 contains 17 residues. Looked up from germline, CDR1 is SGHRS and CDR2 is YFSETQ. The V and J ends lost 4 bases and 4 bases, in that order; junction bases with no gene match: 6. In DNA, the CDR3 is TGCGCCAGCAGCCGCGGGACAGGGGGCGCGTATAATTCACCCCTCCACTTT. This translates into CASSRGTGGAYNSPLHF.

The J gene is TRBJ1-1, the V gene TRBV6-6; D is undetermined. Germline V gene sequence: CDR1 MNHNY, CDR2 SVGAGI (reference sequence). Trimming left V 7 bases short and J 5 bases short, with 8 bases between. CDR3 length: 11 amino acids. The CDR3 sequence is CASTTVTEAFF. The CDR3 DNA reads as TGTGCCAGCACTACAGTTACTGAAGCTTTCTTT.